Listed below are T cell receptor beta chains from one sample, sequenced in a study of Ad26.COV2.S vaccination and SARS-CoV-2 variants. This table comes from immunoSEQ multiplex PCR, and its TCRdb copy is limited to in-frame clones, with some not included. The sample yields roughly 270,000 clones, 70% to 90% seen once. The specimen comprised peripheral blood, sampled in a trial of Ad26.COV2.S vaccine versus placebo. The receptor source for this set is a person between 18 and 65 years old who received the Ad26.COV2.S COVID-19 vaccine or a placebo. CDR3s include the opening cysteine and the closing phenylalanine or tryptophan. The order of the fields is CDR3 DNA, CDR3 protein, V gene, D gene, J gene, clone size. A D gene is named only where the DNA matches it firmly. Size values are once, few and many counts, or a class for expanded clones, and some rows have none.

cdr3_nt: TGTGCTAGTGGTTTGGTAGTTAGCGGGATGAACGAGCAGTACTTC
cdr3_aa: CASGLVVSGMNEQYF
v_call: TRBV12-5
d_call: TRBD2
j_call: TRBJ2-7
clone_size: NA

cdr3_nt: TGTGCCAGCTCACAGTACACTCTAGGCGAGGCCACTGAAGCTTTCTTT
cdr3_aa: CASSQYTLGEATEAFF
v_call: TRBV18
d_call: NA
j_call: TRBJ1-1
clone_size: NA

cdr3_nt: TGTGCCAACACTCACACTGAAGCTTTCTTT
cdr3_aa: CANTHTEAFF
v_call: TRBV7-6
d_call: NA
j_call: TRBJ1-1
clone_size: NA

cdr3_nt: TGTGCCAGCTCCCCGGATACAGTCCAAGAGACCCAGTACTTC
cdr3_aa: CASSPDTVQETQYF
v_call: TRBV18
d_call: NA
j_call: TRBJ2-5
clone_size: NA

cdr3_nt: TGTGCCAGCAGCTTAGAAGACAGGGTGATAGATACGCAGTATTTT
cdr3_aa: CASSLEDRVIDTQYF
v_call: TRBV7-2
d_call: TRBD1
j_call: TRBJ2-3
clone_size: few

cdr3_nt: TGTGCCAGCAGCTTAGGGGGACTAGCGGGAATTAGCTACGAGCAGTACTTC
cdr3_aa: CASSLGGLAGISYEQYF
v_call: TRBV7-9
d_call: TRBD2
j_call: TRBJ2-7
clone_size: NA

cdr3_nt: TGCGCCAGCAGCCAAGTGACTCGAGGGGAAAAACTGTTTTTT
cdr3_aa: CASSQVTRGEKLFF
v_call: TRBV4-3
d_call: NA
j_call: TRBJ1-4
clone_size: NA

cdr3_nt: TGCGCCAGCAGCTTGGGGTGGCAGGGGGCGTTCAATGAGCAGTTCTTC
cdr3_aa: CASSLGWQGAFNEQFF
v_call: TRBV5-1
d_call: TRBD1
j_call: TRBJ2-1
clone_size: once

cdr3_nt: TGTGCCAGCAGCCTAACAGGGGTTGATGGCTACACCTTC
cdr3_aa: CASSLTGVDGYTF
v_call: TRBV7-2
d_call: TRBD1
j_call: TRBJ1-2
clone_size: NA

cdr3_nt: TGCAGCGTTCCCCGGAACTCCTACAATGAGCAGTTCTTC
cdr3_aa: CSVPRNSYNEQFF
v_call: TRBV29-1
d_call: NA
j_call: TRBJ2-1
clone_size: NA

cdr3_nt: TGTGCCAGCAACGGGGCGAAAACGGGCTACACCTTC
cdr3_aa: CASNGAKTGYTF
v_call: TRBV21-1
d_call: NA
j_call: TRBJ1-2
clone_size: once

cdr3_nt: TGTGCCAGCAGTTCAAGGTCCCAGGCAGATACGCAGTATTTT
cdr3_aa: CASSSRSQADTQYF
v_call: TRBV28
d_call: NA
j_call: TRBJ2-3
clone_size: NA

cdr3_nt: TGTGCCAGCAGTGGGTTACCGGGACACCTTGGCGGGGAGCTGTTTTTT
cdr3_aa: CASSGLPGHLGGELFF
v_call: TRBV6-1
d_call: NA
j_call: TRBJ2-2
clone_size: NA

cdr3_nt: TGTGCCAGCAAACGGGGGGGCACAGATACGCAGTATTTT
cdr3_aa: CASKRGGTDTQYF
v_call: TRBV28
d_call: TRBD2
j_call: TRBJ2-3
clone_size: NA

cdr3_nt: TGTGCCAGCAGTGATACTGGGTACAATGAGCAGTTCTTC
cdr3_aa: CASSDTGYNEQFF
v_call: TRBV27
d_call: NA
j_call: TRBJ2-1
clone_size: NA

cdr3_nt: TGTGCCAGCAGTGAAGCGACGGGACAGAATAATTCACCCCTCCACTTT
cdr3_aa: CASSEATGQNNSPLHF
v_call: TRBV6-1
d_call: TRBD1
j_call: TRBJ1-6
clone_size: NA

cdr3_nt: TGTGCCACCAGAGGACAGTCCACAGATACGCAGTATTTT
cdr3_aa: CATRGQSTDTQYF
v_call: TRBV24-1
d_call: NA
j_call: TRBJ2-3
clone_size: once

cdr3_nt: TGTGCCTGGAGTTACAAGTGGAGGGTCCACGAGCAGTACTTC
cdr3_aa: CAWSYKWRVHEQYF
v_call: TRBV30
d_call: NA
j_call: TRBJ2-7
clone_size: NA

cdr3_nt: TGTGCCAGCAGCCAAGATGCCAGCGGGAACTCCTACGAGCAGTACTTC
cdr3_aa: CASSQDASGNSYEQYF
v_call: TRBV4-2
d_call: TRBD2
j_call: TRBJ2-7
clone_size: NA

cdr3_nt: TGTGCCAGTAGGCTGACTAGCGGGAAAGAGACCCAGTACTTC
cdr3_aa: CASRLTSGKETQYF
v_call: TRBV19
d_call: TRBD2
j_call: TRBJ2-5
clone_size: NA

cdr3_nt: TGTGCCAGCAGACGACTAGTTTCAGATACGCAGTATTTT
cdr3_aa: CASRRLVSDTQYF
v_call: TRBV7-8
d_call: NA
j_call: TRBJ2-3
clone_size: NA

cdr3_nt: TGTGCCTGGGCTCTACCGTCGACAGGGGAAAGGAACTATGGCTACACCTTC
cdr3_aa: CAWALPSTGERNYGYTF
v_call: TRBV30
d_call: TRBD1
j_call: TRBJ1-2
clone_size: NA

cdr3_nt: TGTGCCAGCAGCTTAGGGACAGGGCAGACCCAGTACTTC
cdr3_aa: CASSLGTGQTQYF
v_call: TRBV7-9
d_call: TRBD1
j_call: TRBJ2-5
clone_size: NA

cdr3_nt: TGTGCCTGGACTTTACGGGGGCGCGGGGAGACCCAGTACTTC
cdr3_aa: CAWTLRGRGETQYF
v_call: TRBV30
d_call: NA
j_call: TRBJ2-5
clone_size: NA

cdr3_nt: TGCGCCAGCAGCCAAGAAGAGAGCACAGATACGCAGTATTTT
cdr3_aa: CASSQEESTDTQYF
v_call: TRBV4-1
d_call: NA
j_call: TRBJ2-3
clone_size: NA

cdr3_nt: TGTGCCAGCAGTTTTTCACGGGCCCGGACAGATACGCAGTATTTT
cdr3_aa: CASSFSRARTDTQYF
v_call: TRBV2
d_call: NA
j_call: TRBJ2-3
clone_size: NA

cdr3_nt: TGTGCCACCAATCTAGTCGGTGAGCAGTTCTTC
cdr3_aa: CATNLVGEQFF
v_call: TRBV28
d_call: NA
j_call: TRBJ2-1
clone_size: NA

cdr3_nt: TGTGCCAGCAGTTACCGAGCTCTAGGGGAGCTGTTTTTT
cdr3_aa: CASSYRALGELFF
v_call: TRBV6-5
d_call: NA
j_call: TRBJ2-2
clone_size: once

cdr3_nt: TGTGCCAGCAGCTTAGTTGTGACAGGGGCCAACGAGCAGTACTTC
cdr3_aa: CASSLVVTGANEQYF
v_call: TRBV7-2
d_call: TRBD1
j_call: TRBJ2-7
clone_size: NA

cdr3_nt: TGTGCCAGTAGTTTGGCAGTCCCATCCTACGAGCAGTACTTC
cdr3_aa: CASSLAVPSYEQYF
v_call: TRBV19
d_call: NA
j_call: TRBJ2-7
clone_size: NA

cdr3_nt: TGTGCCAGCAGCGTAGCCTATTCGGGACTAGCGGGAGATACGCAGTATTTT
cdr3_aa: CASSVAYSGLAGDTQYF
v_call: TRBV9
d_call: TRBD2
j_call: TRBJ2-3
clone_size: NA

cdr3_nt: TGTGCCCGACGCCAGGGGAGCTCCTACGAGCAGTACTTC
cdr3_aa: CARRQGSSYEQYF
v_call: TRBV3-1/TRBV3-2
d_call: NA
j_call: TRBJ2-7
clone_size: NA

cdr3_nt: TGTGCCAGCACCGGGACAGGACGTGAAAAACTGTTTTTT
cdr3_aa: CASTGTGREKLFF
v_call: TRBV19
d_call: TRBD1
j_call: TRBJ1-4
clone_size: NA

cdr3_nt: TGTGCCAGTAGTATTTGGAACACAGATACGCAGTATTTT
cdr3_aa: CASSIWNTDTQYF
v_call: TRBV19
d_call: NA
j_call: TRBJ2-3
clone_size: NA

cdr3_nt: TGTGCCAGCAGCCAGGACAGGGATCAGCCCCAGCATTTT
cdr3_aa: CASSQDRDQPQHF
v_call: TRBV14
d_call: TRBD1
j_call: TRBJ1-5
clone_size: NA

cdr3_nt: TGCGCCAGCAGCCCGGGACTAGCGGGCTACGAGCAGTACTTC
cdr3_aa: CASSPGLAGYEQYF
v_call: TRBV4-3
d_call: TRBD2
j_call: TRBJ2-7
clone_size: NA

cdr3_nt: TGTGCCAGCAGTTGGACAGACGGGGAGCAGTACTTC
cdr3_aa: CASSWTDGEQYF
v_call: TRBV6-5
d_call: NA
j_call: TRBJ2-7
clone_size: few

cdr3_nt: TGTGCCAGCAGTTACTTCGGGACAGGGGGTTCACCCCTCCACTTT
cdr3_aa: CASSYFGTGGSPLHF
v_call: TRBV6-5
d_call: TRBD1
j_call: TRBJ1-6
clone_size: once

cdr3_nt: TGTGCCAGCAGTGACCCAGGGGCCCCCATATATTTT
cdr3_aa: CASSDPGAPIYF
v_call: TRBV2
d_call: NA
j_call: TRBJ1-3
clone_size: few

cdr3_nt: TGCGCCAGCAGCCAAGGCAGGGGGGCACGGGGAGAGACCCAGTACTTC
cdr3_aa: CASSQGRGARGETQYF
v_call: TRBV4-1
d_call: NA
j_call: TRBJ2-5
clone_size: NA

cdr3_nt: TGTGCCAGCAGCACCCCCGAGACTAGCGGGAGGTGGGAGACCCAGTACTTC
cdr3_aa: CASSTPETSGRWETQYF
v_call: TRBV7-6
d_call: TRBD2
j_call: TRBJ2-5
clone_size: NA

cdr3_nt: TGTGCCAGCAGCGGATCAGAGGGCTACACCTTC
cdr3_aa: CASSGSEGYTF
v_call: TRBV7-9
d_call: NA
j_call: TRBJ1-2
clone_size: NA

cdr3_nt: TGTGCCAGCAGCTTAAATGGGGGGCAGGGTACAGCTTTCTTT
cdr3_aa: CASSLNGGQGTAFF
v_call: TRBV11-2
d_call: NA
j_call: TRBJ1-1
clone_size: NA

cdr3_nt: TGTGCCAGTAGTAATCTGGGGGGGCAAAGCACTGAAGCTTTCTTT
cdr3_aa: CASSNLGGQSTEAFF
v_call: TRBV19
d_call: NA
j_call: TRBJ1-1
clone_size: NA

cdr3_nt: TGTGCCACCAGCTCGGGGGTTGTAGTCACTGAAGCTTTCTTT
cdr3_aa: CATSSGVVVTEAFF
v_call: TRBV15
d_call: NA
j_call: TRBJ1-1
clone_size: NA